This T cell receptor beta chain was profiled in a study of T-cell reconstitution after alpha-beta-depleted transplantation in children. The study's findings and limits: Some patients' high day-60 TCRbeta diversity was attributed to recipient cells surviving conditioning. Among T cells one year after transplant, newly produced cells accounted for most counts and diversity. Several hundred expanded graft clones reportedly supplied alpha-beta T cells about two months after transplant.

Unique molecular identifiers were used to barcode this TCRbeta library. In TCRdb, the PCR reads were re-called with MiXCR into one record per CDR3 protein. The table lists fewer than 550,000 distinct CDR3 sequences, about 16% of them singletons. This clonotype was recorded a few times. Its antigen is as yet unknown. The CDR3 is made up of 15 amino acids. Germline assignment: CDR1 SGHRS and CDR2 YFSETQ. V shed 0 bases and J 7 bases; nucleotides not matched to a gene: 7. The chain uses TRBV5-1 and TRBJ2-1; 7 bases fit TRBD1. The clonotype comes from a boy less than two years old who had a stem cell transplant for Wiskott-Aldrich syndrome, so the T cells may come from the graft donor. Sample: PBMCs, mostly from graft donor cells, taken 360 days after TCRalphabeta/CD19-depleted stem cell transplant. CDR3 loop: CASSLGDRGGNEQFF. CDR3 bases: TGCGCCAGCAGCTTGGGGGACAGAGGTGGGAATGAGCAGTTCTTC.